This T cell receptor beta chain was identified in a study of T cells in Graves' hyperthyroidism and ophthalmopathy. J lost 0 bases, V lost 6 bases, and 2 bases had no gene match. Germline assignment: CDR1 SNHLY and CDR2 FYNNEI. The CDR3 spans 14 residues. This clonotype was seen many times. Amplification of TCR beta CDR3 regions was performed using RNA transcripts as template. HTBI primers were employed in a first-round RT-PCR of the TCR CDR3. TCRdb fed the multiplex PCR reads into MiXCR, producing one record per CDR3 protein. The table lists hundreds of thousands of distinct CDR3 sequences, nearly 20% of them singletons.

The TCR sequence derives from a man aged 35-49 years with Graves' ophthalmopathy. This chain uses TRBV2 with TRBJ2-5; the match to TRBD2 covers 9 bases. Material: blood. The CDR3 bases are TGTGCCAGCAGAACTAGCGGGTACCAAGAGACCCAGTACTTC. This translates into CASRTSGYQETQYF.